This TCR beta chain was sequenced for a study of molecular identifiers for immune sequencing clone quantification. Regarding the study as a whole: Identical TCR molecules that share a barcode could lead to an underestimation of highly expanded clone sizes. More than 99% of effector molecules, versus under 1% of naive-cell molecules, belonged to clones above 20 RNA copies.

CDR1 is LNHDA, CDR2 SQIVND, per germline (reference sequence). The CDR3 has 14 residues. Previously described methods with listed TCR primers produced the bulk TCR libraries. Using its own MiXCR run on the PCR reads, TCRdb lists one record per CDR3 protein. Altogether 460,000 or so distinct CDR3 sequences are present, roughly 25% being singletons, with the ten largest covering 0.7% to 0.9%. A remark on this clonotype: No antigen is known for it. A junction end diverges from the germline sequence, so it may reflect a read error.

As CD8+CD4-CCR7+CD45RA+ cells, naive CD8 T cells were sorted. The V call is TRBV19, the J call TRBJ2-3; the D is unclear. Specimen: naive CD8+ T cells from blood, with Jurkat cell RNA spiked in. Subset given: FACS-sorted CD8+CD4-CCR7+CD45RA+ naive T cells. The source is a human donor in good health. Some libraries in this study had Jurkat cell RNA spiked in. In DNA, the CDR3 is TGTGCCAGTAGTGCAGACGGACCTTTAGATACGCAGTGTTTT. Translation gives CASSADGPLDTQCF. The complete variable domain, with remaining parts taken from reference TRBV19 and TRBJ2-3, reads DGGITQSPKYLFRKEGQNVTLSCEQNLNHDAMYWYRQDPGQGLRLIYYSQIVNDFQKGDIAEGYSVSREKKESFPLTVTSAQKNPTAFYLCASSADGPLDTQCFGPGTRLTVL.